These 13 T cell receptor beta chains came from one sample sequenced in a study of T cell responses to AZD1222 COVID-19 vaccine. Clones were sequenced by immunoSEQ multiplex PCR, and TCRdb holds only the in-frame ones, with some missing. The sample yields around 100,000 clones, about 95% seen once. The sequencing here drew on peripheral blood, taken on day 0 of AZD1222 vaccination. These TCRs come from an adult in good health.

The CDR3 nucleotides are TGTGCCAGCAGCTCGGACAGCTACCAAGAGACCCAGTACTTC. This translates into CASSSDSYQETQYF. The chain carries TRBV7-9 and TRBJ2-5; tentatively, D is TRBD1 (6 bases). The CDR3 covers 14 residues. Trimming removed 4 bases from V and 0 bases from J, with 9 bases in between. CDR1 and CDR2 from the germline V gene are SEHNR and FQNEAQ (reference sequence).

The V call is TRBV5-4, the J call TRBJ2-2; D uncertain. This CDR3 comprises 14 residues. The V and J ends lost 0 bases and 4 bases respectively, with 7 bases between them. Germline CDR1 and CDR2: SGHNT and YYREEE (reference sequence). CDR3 DNA: TGTGCCAGCAGCTTGGGAAGTTCCACCGGGGAGCTGTTTTTT. It codes for CASSLGSSTGELFF. Looking up the rest from reference TRBV5-4 and TRBJ2-2 gives the full variable domain: ETGVTQSPTHLIKTRGQQVTLRCSSQSGHNTVSWYQQALGQGPQFIFQYYREEENGRGNFPPRFSGLQFPNYSSELNVNALELDDSALYLCASSLGSSTGELFFGEGSRLTVL.

This chain uses TRBV19 with TRBJ1-5, with 7 bases matching TRBD1. Germline CDR1 is LNHDA and CDR2 is SQIVND (reference sequence). Germline trimming cut 9 bases from V and 3 bases from J; bases unmatched to any gene: 8. The CDR3 totals 14 residues. CDR3 amino acids: CASTRTGYNQPQHF. CDR3 nucleotide sequence: TGTGCCAGCACAAGGACAGGCTACAATCAGCCCCAGCATTTT. Filled out from reference TRBV19 and TRBJ1-5, the complete variable domain reads DGGITQSPKYLFRKEGQNVTLSCEQNLNHDAMYWYRQDPGQGLRLIYYSQIVNDFQKGDIAEGYSVSREKKESFPLTVTSAQKNPTAFYLCASTRTGYNQPQHFGDGTRLSIL.

The chain uses TRBV18 and TRBJ2-2; D perhaps matches TRBD1 (6 bases). CDR3 length: 14 amino acids. CDR1 and CDR2 from the germline V gene are KGHSH and LQKENI. V lost 2 bases to trimming and J lost 8 bases, with 12 bases between them. The CDR3 loop reads CASSPTRGTGELFF. The CDR3 DNA is TGTGCCAGCTCACCAACCAGGGGTACAGGGGAGCTGTTTTTT.

The count of this clone is one. The V gene is TRBV29-1, the J gene TRBJ2-1, with D unclear. The CDR3 totals 13 residues. The germline V gene has CDR1 SQVTM and CDR2 ANQGSEA. V lost 0 bases and J 7 bases, leaving 10 bases between the germline ends. The chain's CDR3 is CSVEDLMGNEQFF. The CDR3 coding sequence is TGCAGCGTTGAAGATCTTATGGGGAATGAGCAGTTCTTC.

This sequence joins TRBV7-2 and TRBJ2-1; TRBD1 aligns across 11 bases. The CDR3 is 12 residues long. Germline V gene lookup returns CDR1 SGHTA and CDR2 FQGNSA. The ends lost 10 bases at V and 8 bases at J; junction bases unmatched: 4. The CDR3 loop is CANLGQGDEQFF. The CDR3 coding sequence is TGTGCCAACCTGGGACAGGGGGATGAGCAGTTCTTC.

The rearrangement links TRBV29-1 to TRBJ1-4; no clear D. Trimming removed 4 bases at V and 4 bases at J, with 10 bases between. From germline, CDR1 is SQVTM and CDR2 ANQGSEA. The CDR3 length is 13 residues. CDR3 in amino acids: CSVGPGINEKLFF. Here the CDR3 DNA reads TGCAGCGTTGGGCCGGGGATTAATGAAAAACTGTTTTTT.

The V gene is TRBV27, the J gene TRBJ2-7; 8 nucleotides align to TRBD2. Germline-derived CDR1 and CDR2 are MNHEY and SMNVEV (reference sequence). CDR3 size: 14 residues. V lost 3 bases to trimming and J lost 1 base; unmatched junction nucleotides: 2. The CDR3 nucleotides are TGTGCCAGCAGTTTCAGCGGGGGTTCCTACGAGCAGTACTTC. Encoded protein: CASSFSGGSYEQYF.

The J gene is TRBJ1-2, the V gene TRBV4-1; D is unclear. This CDR3 is 15 amino acids long. In germline, CDR1 is MGHRA, CDR2 YSYEKL. The V end lost 0 bases, the J end lost 4 bases, and 12 bases lay between the germline ends. The CDR3 region has the DNA TGCGCCAGCAGCCAAGAAATAGGGCGGATCTATGGCTACACCTTC. Residues: CASSQEIGRIYGYTF.

V and J are TRBV5-6 and TRBJ2-7; D might be TRBD2 (5 bases). V lost 2 bases and J lost 6, with 6 bases in between. Germline V gene data show CDR1 as SGHDT and CDR2 as YYEEEE. The CDR3 spans 11 residues. CDR3 bases: TGTGCCAGCAGCTTTCGGGGCGAGCAGTACTTC. This translates into CASSFRGEQYF.

Concerning this clone itself: One junction end does not reproduce the germline sequence, and a read error may be involved. The V gene is TRBV28, the J gene TRBJ1-4; 10 bases line up with TRBD1. Germline-derived CDR1 and CDR2 are MDHEN and SYDVKM. This CDR3 is 16 amino acids long. CDR3 bases: TGTGCCAGCAGTAACCTAGGGACAGGGGCTAATGAAAAGCTGTTTTTT. It encodes CASSNLGTGANEKLFF.

The chain has TRBV5-4 and TRBJ1-5, with D possibly being TRBD1 (5 bases). The CDR3 length is 13 residues. Germline V gene data show CDR1 as SGHNT and CDR2 as YYREEE (reference sequence). With 4 bases removed from V and 6 bases from J, the gap between germline ends came to 11 bases. The CDR3 sequence: CASSRGGFQPQHF. CDR3 coding DNA: TGTGCCAGCAGCCGGGGGGGGTTTCAGCCCCAGCATTTT. The full variable domain, rest sourced from reference TRBV5-4 and TRBJ1-5, is ETGVTQSPTHLIKTRGQQVTLRCSSQSGHNTVSWYQQALGQGPQFIFQYYREEENGRGNFPPRFSGLQFPNYSSELNVNALELDDSALYLCASSRGGFQPQHFGDGTRLSIL.

The chain couples TRBV16 to TRBJ2-1, with TRBD2 identical over 8 bases. Germline trimming cut 6 bases from V and 0 bases from J; bases unmatched to any gene: 7. Germline V gives CDR1 KGHSY, CDR2 FQNENV. There are 16 residues in the CDR3. DNA for the CDR3: TGTGCCAGCAGTCCTAATAGCGGGAACTCCTACAATGAGCAGTTCTTC. This sequence encodes CASSPNSGNSYNEQFF.